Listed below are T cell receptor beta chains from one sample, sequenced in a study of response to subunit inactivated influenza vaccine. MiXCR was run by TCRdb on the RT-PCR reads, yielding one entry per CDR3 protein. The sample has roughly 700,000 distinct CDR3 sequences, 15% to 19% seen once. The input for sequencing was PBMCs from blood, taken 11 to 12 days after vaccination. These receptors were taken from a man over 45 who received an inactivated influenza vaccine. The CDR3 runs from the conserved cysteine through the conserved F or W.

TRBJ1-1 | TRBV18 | CASSVNGITEAFF
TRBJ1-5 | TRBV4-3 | CASSQTTHDSNQPQHF
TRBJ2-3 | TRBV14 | CASSQEAGLGSQYF
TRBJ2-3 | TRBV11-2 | CASSPWTSGFSDTQYF
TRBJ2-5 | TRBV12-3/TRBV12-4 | CASTSLGYQETQYF
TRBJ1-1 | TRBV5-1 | CASSFAGRTEAFF
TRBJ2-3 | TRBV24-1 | CATSEAGARRDTQYF
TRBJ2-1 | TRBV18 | CASSPLLAGDPYNEQFF
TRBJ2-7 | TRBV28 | CASSFISGGPGYEQYF
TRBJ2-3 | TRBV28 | CASSLSLAGGTDTQYF
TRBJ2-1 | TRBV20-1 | CSAEKGVYNEQFF
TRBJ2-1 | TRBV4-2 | CASSQKGGEQFF
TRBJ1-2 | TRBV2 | CASTSGSSGYTF
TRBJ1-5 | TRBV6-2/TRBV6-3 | CASSHRDNQPQHF
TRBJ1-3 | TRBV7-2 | CASSSTGTTGNTIYF
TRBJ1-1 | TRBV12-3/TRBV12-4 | CASSLQQARNTEAFF
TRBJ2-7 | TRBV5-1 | CSSSPRTGYEQYF
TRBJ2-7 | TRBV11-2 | CASSLDRQGLYEQYF
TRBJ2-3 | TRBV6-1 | CVSRVAGLAGDTQYF
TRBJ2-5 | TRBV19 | CASSRLVLETQYF
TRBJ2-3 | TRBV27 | CASSHPTDTQYF
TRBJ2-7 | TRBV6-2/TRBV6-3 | CASSYSAGHGPYEQYF
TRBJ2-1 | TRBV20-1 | CSAGDINEQFF
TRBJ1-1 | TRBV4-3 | CASSQEGQNTEAFF
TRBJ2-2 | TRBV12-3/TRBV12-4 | CASTPTPPDTGELFF
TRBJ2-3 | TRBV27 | CASSLSWFRDTQYF
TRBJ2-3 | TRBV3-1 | CASSQVAGLTDTQYF
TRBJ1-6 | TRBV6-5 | CASRNSDRADSPLHF
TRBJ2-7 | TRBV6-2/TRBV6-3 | CASRTPGPSLREQYF
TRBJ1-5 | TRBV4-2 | CAGSQAGTANQPQHF
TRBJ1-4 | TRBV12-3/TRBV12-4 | CASSFGRSEKLFF
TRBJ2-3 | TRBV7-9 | CASSSRTLDTQFF